The T cell receptor (beta chain) described here comes from a study of preoperative IRX-2 immunotherapy in early breast cancer. This sample's treatment: preoperative locoregional IRX-2 cytokine immunotherapy. This phase Ib study tested locoregional IRX-2 cytokine immunotherapy given before surgery. Using immunoSEQ multiplex PCR, the repertoire was profiled, and TCRdb retains in-frame clones only, with some absent. The sample records 35,000 to 40,000 clones, 65% to 90% being singletons. This specimen consisted of lymph node tissue, obtained after IRX-2 immunotherapy. The TCR comes from a human donor with breast cancer.

CDR3 sequence: CASSLEGQGAPGANVLTF. As DNA, the CDR3 is TGCGCCAGCAGCTTGGAGGGACAGGGGGCGCCTGGGGCCAACGTCCTGACTTTC. The chain has TRBV5-1 and TRBJ2-6, with TRBD1 matching 12 bases. The CDR3 has 18 amino acids. The V and J ends lost 0 bases and 2 bases, in that order; junction bases with no gene match: 3. CDR1 SGHRS and CDR2 YFSETQ come from the germline V gene.